Shown below are 9 T cell receptor beta chains from a single sample sequenced in a study of OX40 agonist ivuxolimab in advanced cancers. Generated by immunoSEQ multiplex PCR, the TCRdb table keeps only in-frame clones and is missing some. The sample lists more than 50,000 clones; approximately 83% were seen once. The sequences come from CD4+ or CD8+ T cells sorted from blood, collected in a trial of the OX40 agonist ivuxolimab. The receptors were gathered from an adult with an advanced solid tumor such as melanoma, head and neck, liver or kidney cancer.

The rearrangement uses TRBV7-2 and TRBJ1-5; D uncertain. The germline V gene has CDR1 SGHTA and CDR2 FQGNSA. The CDR3 extends over 15 amino acids. V was clipped by 5 bases and J by 4 bases, with 15 bases between them. The CDR3 region is CASSPAGRINQPQHF. As DNA, the CDR3 is TGTGCCAGCAGCCCAGCTGGACGGATTAATCAGCCCCAGCATTTT.

J is TRBJ1-1 and V is TRBV5-1; 11 bases agree with TRBD1. The V gene end was trimmed by 4 bases and the J gene end by 4 bases; junction bases not matched to a gene: 6. CDR1 SGHRS and CDR2 YFSETQ come from the germline V gene. The CDR3 runs 15 residues. The CDR3 reads CASSNTGTGGTEAFF. The DNA for the CDR3 is TGCGCCAGCAGCAACACCGGGACAGGGGGCACTGAAGCTTTCTTT.

In its sample, this clone was seen a few times. The V call is TRBV7-9, the J call TRBJ2-2, with TRBD1 identical over 8 bases. CDR3 size: 15 residues. CDR1 SEHNR and CDR2 FQNEAQ come from the germline V gene (reference sequence). V lost 7 bases to trimming and J lost 6 bases; unmatched junction nucleotides: 10. This CDR3 is CASNGRETGAGELFF. The CDR3 DNA reads as TGTGCCAGCAACGGAAGAGAGACAGGGGCCGGGGAGCTGTTTTTT.

V usage is TRBV7-2 and J usage is TRBJ2-5; 8 nucleotides agree with TRBD1. The CDR3 is 14 amino acids. Trimming took 4 bases from V and 4 from J; bases not matched to a gene: 5. CDR1 and CDR2 from the germline V gene are SGHTA and FQGNSA. CDR3 nucleotide sequence: TGTGCCAGCAGCTCGAACAGGGGGTCAGAGACCCAGTACTTC. Its translation is CASSSNRGSETQYF.

The V and J genes are TRBV11-3 and TRBJ2-5; 13 bases map to TRBD2. TRBJ2-7 matches the DNA end more closely, so the J call is doubtful. Germline V lookup: CDR1 SGHNT, CDR2 YENEEA. CDR3 length: 17 residues. DNA for the CDR3: TGTGCCAGCAGCCCTACTAGCGGGAGGGGGAGGTGGTACGAGCAGTACTTC. Residues: CASSPTSGRGRWYEQYF.

This chain joins TRBV6-5 and TRBJ2-2, with no clear D. The CDR3 is made up of 12 amino acids. Germline-derived CDR1 and CDR2 are MNHEY and SVGAGI. With 2 bases removed from V and 3 bases from J, the gap between germline ends came to 1 base. CDR3 nucleotide sequence: TGTGCCAGCAGTTACGACACCGGGGAGCTGTTTTTT. Translating gives CASSYDTGELFF.

This clone has a single count. The gene calls are TRBV6-5 and TRBJ1-1; the D is unclear. CDR3 length equals 14 residues. Trimming stripped 2 bases from V and 1 base from J, with 8 bases between. Germline V gives CDR1 MNHEY, CDR2 SVGAGI. CDR3 loop: CASSYRRQNTEAFF. In nucleotides, the CDR3 is TGTGCCAGCAGTTACCGGCGACAGAACACTGAAGCTTTCTTT.

This clone was seen just once. The chain links TRBV6-1 to TRBJ1-2; 7 bases match TRBD1. J lost 4 bases, V lost 8 bases, and 10 bases had no gene match. There are 14 residues in the CDR3. Germline V gene data show CDR1 as MNHNS and CDR2 as SASEGT. The CDR3, as DNA: TGTGCCAGCTCCCGGACAGGCGGAATCTATGGCTACACCTTC. Residues: CASSRTGGIYGYTF.

This chain links TRBV6-1 with TRBJ2-7, with D perhaps matching TRBD1 (5 bases). The CDR3 spans 15 residues. The ends were cut back, 3 bases at V and 3 bases at J, with 15 bases in the middle. Germline V gene data show CDR1 as MNHNS and CDR2 as SASEGT. The CDR3 sequence is CASSDPGTGVYEQYF. DNA for the CDR3: TGTGCCAGCAGTGACCCCGGAACAGGAGTCTACGAGCAGTACTTC.